This T cell receptor beta chain was sequenced during a study of cytomegalovirus exposure and HLA in healthy donors. As to this clone: One end of the junction is discordant with germline, which a read error may explain.

The PCR had 60 Vbeta and 13 Jbeta primers. Generated by immunoSEQ multiplex PCR, the TCRdb table keeps only in-frame clones and is missing some. The sample carries more than 150,000 clones, around 84% recorded once. Germline V gives CDR1 SGHRS, CDR2 YFSETQ. The CDR3 is 14 amino acids. Sequencing was performed on PBMCs. The chain combines TRBV5-1 with TRBJ1-1; the match to TRBD1 covers 12 bases. The receptor was isolated from a girl aged 2-10 years in good health and CMV-seropositive. CDR3 bases: TGCGTCAGCAGGGGACAGGGGGCTTTGACTGAAGCTTTCTTT. This translates into CVSRGQGALTEAFF.